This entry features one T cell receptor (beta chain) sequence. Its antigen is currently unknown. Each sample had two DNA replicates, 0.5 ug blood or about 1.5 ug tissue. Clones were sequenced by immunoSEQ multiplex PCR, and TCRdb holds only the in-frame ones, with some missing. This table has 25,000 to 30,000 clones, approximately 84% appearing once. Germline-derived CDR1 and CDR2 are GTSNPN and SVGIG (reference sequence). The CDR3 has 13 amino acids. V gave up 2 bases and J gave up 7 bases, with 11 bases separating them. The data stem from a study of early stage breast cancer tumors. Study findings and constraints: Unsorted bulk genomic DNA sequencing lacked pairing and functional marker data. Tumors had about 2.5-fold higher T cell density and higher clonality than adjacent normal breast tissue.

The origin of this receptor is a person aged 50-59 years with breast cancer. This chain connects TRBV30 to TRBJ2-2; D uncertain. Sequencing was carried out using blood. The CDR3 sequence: CAWSQNLGGELFF. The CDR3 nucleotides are TGTGCCTGGAGTCAAAATTTGGGCGGGGAGCTGTTTTTT.